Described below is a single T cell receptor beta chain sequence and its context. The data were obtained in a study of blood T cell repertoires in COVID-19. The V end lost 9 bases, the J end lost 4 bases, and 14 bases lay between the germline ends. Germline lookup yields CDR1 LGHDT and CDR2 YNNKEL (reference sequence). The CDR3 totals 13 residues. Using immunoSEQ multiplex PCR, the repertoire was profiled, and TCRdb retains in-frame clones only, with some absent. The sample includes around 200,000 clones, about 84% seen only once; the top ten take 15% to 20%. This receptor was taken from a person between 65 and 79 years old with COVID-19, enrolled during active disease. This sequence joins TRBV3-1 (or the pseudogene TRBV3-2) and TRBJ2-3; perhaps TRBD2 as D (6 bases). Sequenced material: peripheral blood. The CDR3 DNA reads TGTGCCAGACCTAAAGAGCGGGCAGATACGCAGTATTTT. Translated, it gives CARPKERADTQYF.